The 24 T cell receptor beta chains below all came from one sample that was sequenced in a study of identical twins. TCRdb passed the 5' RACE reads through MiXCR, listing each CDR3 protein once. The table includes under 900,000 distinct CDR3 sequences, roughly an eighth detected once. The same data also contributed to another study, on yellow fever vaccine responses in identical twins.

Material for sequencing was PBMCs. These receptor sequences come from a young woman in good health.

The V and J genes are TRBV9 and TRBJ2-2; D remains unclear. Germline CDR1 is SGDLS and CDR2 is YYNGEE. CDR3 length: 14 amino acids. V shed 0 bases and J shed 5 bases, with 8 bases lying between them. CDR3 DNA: TGTGCCAGCAGCGTAGATCAAAGAACCGGGGAGCTGTTTTTT. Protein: CASSVDQRTGELFF.

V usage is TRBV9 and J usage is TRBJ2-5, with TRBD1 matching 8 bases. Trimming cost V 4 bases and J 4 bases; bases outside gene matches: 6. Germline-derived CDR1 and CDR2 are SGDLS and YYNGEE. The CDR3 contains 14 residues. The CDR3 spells CASSPHTGGETQYF. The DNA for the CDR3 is TGTGCCAGCAGCCCGCACACAGGGGGAGAGACCCAGTACTTC.

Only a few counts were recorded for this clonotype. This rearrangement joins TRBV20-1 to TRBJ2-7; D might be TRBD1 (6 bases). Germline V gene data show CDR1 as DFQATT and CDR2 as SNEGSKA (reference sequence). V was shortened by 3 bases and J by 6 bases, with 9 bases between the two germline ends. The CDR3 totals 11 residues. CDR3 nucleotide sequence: TGCAGTGCTAGCAACAGGGTCGAGCAGTACGTC. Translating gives CSASNRVEQYV.

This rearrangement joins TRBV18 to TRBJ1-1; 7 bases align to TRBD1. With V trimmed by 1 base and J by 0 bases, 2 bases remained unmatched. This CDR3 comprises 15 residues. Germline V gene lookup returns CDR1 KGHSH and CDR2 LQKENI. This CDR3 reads CASSPQGALNTEAFF. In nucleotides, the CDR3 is TGTGCCAGCTCACCACAGGGGGCTCTGAACACTGAAGCTTTCTTT.

CDR3 sequence reads: CASSLRSGLSGANVLTF. CDR3 nucleotide sequence: TGTGCCAGCAGTTTACGATCCGGGCTCTCTGGGGCCAACGTCCTGACTTTC. The V and J genes are TRBV12-3 or TRBV12-4 and TRBJ2-6; no firm D call. V was trimmed by 2 bases and J by 0 bases, leaving 11 bases between them. CDR3 length: 17 amino acids.

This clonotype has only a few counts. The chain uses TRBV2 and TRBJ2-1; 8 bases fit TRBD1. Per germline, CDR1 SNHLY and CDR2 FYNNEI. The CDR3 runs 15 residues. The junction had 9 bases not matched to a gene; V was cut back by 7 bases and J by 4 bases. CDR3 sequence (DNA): TGTGCCAGCATTTGGACCGGGACAGGATACAATGAGCAGTTCTTC. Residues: CASIWTGTGYNEQFF.

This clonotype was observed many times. The CDR3 loop reads CASSLEVSGSVYEQYF. The DNA for the CDR3 is TGCGCCAGCAGCTTGGAGGTTAGCGGGAGTGTGTACGAGCAGTACTTC. This sequence joins TRBV5-1 and TRBJ2-7; the match to TRBD2 covers 9 bases. Trimming at V came to 0 bases and at J to 4 bases, leaving 8 bases not matched to a gene. The CDR3 length is 16 residues. The germline CDR1 and CDR2 sequences are SGHRS and YFSETQ.

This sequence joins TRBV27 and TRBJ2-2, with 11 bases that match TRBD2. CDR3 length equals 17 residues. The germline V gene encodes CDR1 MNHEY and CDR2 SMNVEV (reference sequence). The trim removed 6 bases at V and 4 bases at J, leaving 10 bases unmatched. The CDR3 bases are TGTGCCAGCAGACGACCGGGACTAGCGGCCCCCACCGGGGAGCTGTTTTTT. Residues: CASRRPGLAAPTGELFF.

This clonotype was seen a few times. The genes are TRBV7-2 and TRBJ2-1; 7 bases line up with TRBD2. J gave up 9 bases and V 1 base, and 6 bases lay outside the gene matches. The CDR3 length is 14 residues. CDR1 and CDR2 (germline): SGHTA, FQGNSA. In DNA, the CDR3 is TGTGCCAGCAGCTTAGGGGGAGGGCTCGGTGAGCAGTTCTTC. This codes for CASSLGGGLGEQFF.

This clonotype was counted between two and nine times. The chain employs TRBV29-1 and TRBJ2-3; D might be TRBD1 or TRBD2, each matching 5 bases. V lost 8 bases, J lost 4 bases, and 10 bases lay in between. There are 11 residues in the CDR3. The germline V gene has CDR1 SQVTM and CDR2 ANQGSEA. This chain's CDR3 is CSFRGADTQYF. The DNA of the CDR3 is TGCAGCTTCCGGGGCGCAGATACGCAGTATTTT.

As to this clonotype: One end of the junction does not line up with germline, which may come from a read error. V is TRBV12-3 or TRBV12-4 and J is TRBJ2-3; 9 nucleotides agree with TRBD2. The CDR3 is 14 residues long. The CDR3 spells CASSIAGETDTQYF. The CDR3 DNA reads TGTGCCAGCAGTATAGCGGGAGAAACAGATACGCAGTATTTT.

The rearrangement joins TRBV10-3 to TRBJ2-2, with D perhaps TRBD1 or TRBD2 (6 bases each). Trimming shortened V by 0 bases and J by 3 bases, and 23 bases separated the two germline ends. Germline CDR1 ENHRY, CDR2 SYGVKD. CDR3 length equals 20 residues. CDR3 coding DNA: TGTGCCATCAGTGAGTCGGGAGAAAGCCGGACAGCGGGCGACACCGGGGAGCTGTTTTTT. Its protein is CAISESGESRTAGDTGELFF.

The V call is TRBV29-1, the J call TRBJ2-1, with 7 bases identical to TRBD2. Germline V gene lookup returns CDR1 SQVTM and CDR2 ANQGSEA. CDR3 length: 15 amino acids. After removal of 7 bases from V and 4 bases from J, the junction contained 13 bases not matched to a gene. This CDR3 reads CSENTLAAHYNEQFF. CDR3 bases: TGCAGCGAAAACACCCTAGCGGCCCATTACAATGAGCAGTTCTTC.

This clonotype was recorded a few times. The CDR3 DNA is TGTGCCAGCATTTCCCCGGGACCCCCCGGGGCCAACGTCCTGACTTTC. It translates to CASISPGPPGANVLTF. The chain recombines TRBV28 with TRBJ2-6; D might be TRBD1 or TRBD2, each matching 5 bases. The length of the CDR3 is 16 residues. Germline V gives CDR1 MDHEN, CDR2 SYDVKM. Between the trimmed V and J ends, which lost 7 bases and 4 bases, there was a span of 17 bases.

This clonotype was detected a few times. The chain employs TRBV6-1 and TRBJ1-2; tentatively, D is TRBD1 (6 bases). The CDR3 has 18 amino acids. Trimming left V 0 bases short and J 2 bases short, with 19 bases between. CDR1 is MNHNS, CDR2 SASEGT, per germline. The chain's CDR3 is CASSEATRGYSANYGYTF. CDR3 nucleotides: TGTGCCAGCAGTGAAGCTACCAGGGGCTACAGCGCGAACTATGGCTACACCTTC.

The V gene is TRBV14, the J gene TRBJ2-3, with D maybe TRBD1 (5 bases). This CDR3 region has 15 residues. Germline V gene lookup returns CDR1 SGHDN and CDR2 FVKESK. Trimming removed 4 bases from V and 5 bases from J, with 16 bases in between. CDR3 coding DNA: TGTGCCAGCAGCCCCTCGGGCGCGCAGGGAGATACGCAGTATTTT. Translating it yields CASSPSGAQGDTQYF.

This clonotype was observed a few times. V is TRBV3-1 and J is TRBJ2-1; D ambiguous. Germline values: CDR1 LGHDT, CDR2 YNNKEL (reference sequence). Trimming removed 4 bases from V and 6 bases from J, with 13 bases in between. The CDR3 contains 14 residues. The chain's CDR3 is CASSPLVGFNEQFF. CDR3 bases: TGTGCCAGCAGCCCCCTCGTAGGTTTCAATGAGCAGTTCTTC.

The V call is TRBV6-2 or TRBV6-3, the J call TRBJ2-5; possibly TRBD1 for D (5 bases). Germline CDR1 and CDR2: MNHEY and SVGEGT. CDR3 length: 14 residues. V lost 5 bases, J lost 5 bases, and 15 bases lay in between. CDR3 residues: CASSDSGSWETQYF. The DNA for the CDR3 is TGTGCCAGCAGTGATTCAGGGTCCTGGGAGACCCAGTACTTC.

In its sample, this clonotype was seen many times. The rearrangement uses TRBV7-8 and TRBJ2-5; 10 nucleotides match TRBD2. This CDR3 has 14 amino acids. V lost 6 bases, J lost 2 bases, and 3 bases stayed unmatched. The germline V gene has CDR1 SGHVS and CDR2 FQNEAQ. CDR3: CASRPTSGQETQYF. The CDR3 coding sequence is TGTGCCAGCAGGCCGACTAGCGGGCAAGAGACCCAGTACTTC. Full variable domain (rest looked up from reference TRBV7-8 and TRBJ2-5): GAGVSQSPRYKVAKRGQDVALRCDPISGHVSLFWYQQALGQGPEFLTYFQNEAQLDKSGLPSDRFFAERPEGSVSTLKIQRTQQEDSAVYLCASRPTSGQETQYFGPGTRLLVL.

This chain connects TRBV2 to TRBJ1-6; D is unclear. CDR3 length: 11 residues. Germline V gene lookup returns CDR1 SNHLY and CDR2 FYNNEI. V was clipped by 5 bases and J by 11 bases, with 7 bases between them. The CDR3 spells CASSPRTPLHF. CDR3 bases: TGTGCCAGCAGTCCCAGGACACCCCTCCACTTT. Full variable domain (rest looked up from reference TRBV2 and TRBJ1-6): EPEVTQTPSHQVTQMGQEVILRCVPISNHLYFYWYRQILGQKVEFLVSFYNNEISEKSEIFDDQFSVERPDGSNFTLKIRSTKLEDSAMYFCASSPRTPLHFGNGTRLTVT.

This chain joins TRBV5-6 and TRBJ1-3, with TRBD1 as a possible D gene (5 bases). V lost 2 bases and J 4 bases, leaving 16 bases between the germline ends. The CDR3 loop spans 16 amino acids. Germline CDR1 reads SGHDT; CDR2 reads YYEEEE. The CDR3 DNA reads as TGTGCCAGCAGCTTCTGGGACTTGCAGGAGGGAAACACCATATATTTT. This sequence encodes CASSFWDLQEGNTIYF.

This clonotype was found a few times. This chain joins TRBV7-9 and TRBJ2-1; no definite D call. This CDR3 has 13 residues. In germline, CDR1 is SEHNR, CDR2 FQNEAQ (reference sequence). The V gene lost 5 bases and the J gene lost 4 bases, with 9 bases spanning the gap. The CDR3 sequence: CASSPVLYNEQFF. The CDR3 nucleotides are TGTGCCAGCAGCCCCGTTTTATACAATGAGCAGTTCTTC.

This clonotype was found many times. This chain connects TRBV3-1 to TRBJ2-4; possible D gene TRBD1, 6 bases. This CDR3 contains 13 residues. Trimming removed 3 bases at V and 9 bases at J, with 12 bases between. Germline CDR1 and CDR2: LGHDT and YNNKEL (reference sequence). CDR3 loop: CASSQGAPTIQYF. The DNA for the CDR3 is TGTGCCAGCAGCCAGGGGGCCCCGACCATTCAGTACTTC.

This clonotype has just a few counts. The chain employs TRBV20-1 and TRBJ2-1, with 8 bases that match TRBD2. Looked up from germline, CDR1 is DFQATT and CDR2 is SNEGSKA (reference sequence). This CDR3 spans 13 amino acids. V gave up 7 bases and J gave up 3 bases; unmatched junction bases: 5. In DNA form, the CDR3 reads TGCAGTGTCCCGGGACTAGACTACAATGAGCAGTTCTTC. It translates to CSVPGLDYNEQFF.